Below are 22 T cell receptor beta chains sequenced from a single sample in a study of cytomegalovirus exposure and HLA in healthy donors. In the PCR, 60 Vbeta and 13 Jbeta primers were used. The data were produced by immunoSEQ multiplex PCR, yet TCRdb's version contains in-frame clones alone and is incomplete. Of 95,000 to 130,000 clones listed, around three quarters are singletons. The sample was PBMCs. The receptor source for this set is a man aged 25-45 years in good health and CMV-seropositive.

The genes are TRBV7-2 and TRBJ2-5; TRBD2 aligns across 10 bases. The end of the DNA is better explained by TRBJ2-7, so the J call may be wrong. CDR3 length: 16 amino acids. CDR1 is SGHTA and CDR2 is FQGNSA in the germline V gene. The CDR3 loop reads CASSLAPAGGTYEQYF. CDR3 nucleotides: TGTGCCAGCAGCTTAGCGCCAGCGGGGGGGACCTACGAGCAGTACTTC.

The chain couples TRBV2 to TRBJ1-2; D is uncertain. In germline, CDR1 is SNHLY, CDR2 FYNNEI. Trimming took 5 bases from V and 4 from J, leaving 17 bases between them. The length of the CDR3 is 15 residues. The CDR3 protein is CASSPRTRSPYGYTF. The CDR3 coding sequence is TGTGCCAGCAGTCCTAGGACTCGATCCCCCTATGGCTACACCTTC.

The chain combines TRBV5-1 with TRBJ2-5; D possibly corresponds to TRBD2 (6 bases). V shed 0 bases and J shed 4 bases, with 7 bases lying between them. CDR1 and CDR2 (germline): SGHRS, YFSETQ. The CDR3 has 13 residues. The CDR3 sequence is CASSLVGGETQYF. CDR3 DNA sequence: TGCGCCAGCAGCTTGGTGGGAGGAGAGACCCAGTACTTC.

This sequence joins TRBV7-9 and TRBJ2-2; 8 bases are shared with TRBD2. Germline CDR1 is SEHNR and CDR2 is FQNEAQ (reference sequence). This CDR3 has 14 residues. Trimming removed 6 bases from V and 5 bases from J; junction bases left unmatched: 5. In DNA form, the CDR3 reads TGTGCCAGCAGTCGCGGGGGGCGGACCGGGGAGCTGTTTTTT. The encoded protein is CASSRGGRTGELFF.

This chain connects TRBV27 to TRBJ2-7, with D perhaps matching TRBD2 (5 bases). V was shortened by 2 bases and J by 6 bases, with 14 bases between the two germline ends. This CDR3 contains 14 residues. Germline loops: CDR1 MNHEY, CDR2 SMNVEV (reference sequence). The CDR3 spells CASSLDSGTGEQYF. DNA for the CDR3: TGTGCCAGCAGTTTAGATTCGGGAACGGGCGAGCAGTACTTC.

The V and J genes are TRBV6-5 and TRBJ2-1; no firm D call. Germline assignment: CDR1 MNHEY and CDR2 SVGAGI. This CDR3 has 15 amino acids. V was clipped by 6 bases and J by 2 bases, with 14 bases between them. The CDR3 loop reads CASRPFYIPYNEQFF. The CDR3 region has the DNA TGTGCCAGCAGGCCCTTCTATATCCCCTACAATGAGCAGTTCTTC.

The chain has TRBV7-2 and TRBJ1-3; TRBD1 matches at 7 bases. Trimming cost V 1 base and J 4 bases; bases outside gene matches: 7. The germline V gene has CDR1 SGHTA and CDR2 FQGNSA. The length of the CDR3 is 16 residues. The CDR3 sequence: CASSLEPGGSGNTIYF. As DNA, the CDR3 is TGTGCCAGCAGCTTAGAGCCAGGGGGATCAGGAAACACCATATATTTT.

A remark on this clone: The sample carries other DNA sequences with the same CDR3. V usage is TRBV29-1 and J usage is TRBJ2-7; 8 bases are shared with TRBD2. Trimming took 4 bases from V and 2 from J; bases not matched to a gene: 4. CDR1 is SQVTM and CDR2 is ANQGSEA in the germline V gene. This CDR3 region has 13 residues. As DNA, the CDR3 is TGCAGCGTTGGTTCGGGAGGGCCCTACGAGCAGTACTTC. Translated, it gives CSVGSGGPYEQYF.

In this sample, this clone turned up once. The chain has TRBV6-5 and TRBJ1-2; TRBD1 matches 9 bases. The CDR3 has 15 residues. Germline assignment: CDR1 MNHEY and CDR2 SVGAGI. The V gene end was trimmed by 5 bases and the J gene end by 1 base; junction bases not matched to a gene: 5. In DNA, the CDR3 is TGTGCCAGCAGTCCCCGACAGGGGGTTAACTATGGCTACACCTTC. It translates to CASSPRQGVNYGYTF.

This chain joins TRBV12-2 and TRBJ2-7; the table's D call, TRBD1, was not checked against the DNA. TRBV12-2 is labeled a pseudogene. The CDR3 runs to 17 residues. DNA for the CDR3: TGTGCAAGTCGCTCCCACGGAAGACCGGGACAAGACTACGAGCAGTACTTC. As protein: CASRSHGRPGQDYEQYF.

The chain employs TRBV27 and TRBJ1-1; 7 nucleotides agree with TRBD1. There are 14 residues in the CDR3. V shed 2 bases, J shed 7 bases, and the junction held 7 bases outside the gene matches. Germline lookup yields CDR1 MNHEY and CDR2 SMNVEV (reference sequence). The CDR3 loop reads CASSLRSGGYEAFF. In DNA form, the CDR3 reads TGTGCCAGCAGTTTAAGGTCAGGGGGATATGAAGCTTTCTTT.

The rearrangement joins TRBV4-1 to TRBJ2-7, with TRBD2 matching over 11 bases. This CDR3 spans 17 amino acids. Germline CDR1 and CDR2: MGHRA and YSYEKL. Trimming cost V 2 bases and J 3 bases; bases outside gene matches: 9. The CDR3 loop reads CASSQPKLAGENYEQYF. The CDR3 nucleotides are TGCGCCAGCAGCCAACCAAAACTAGCGGGAGAGAACTACGAGCAGTACTTC.

The chain combines TRBV9 with TRBJ2-5; 7 bases agree with TRBD2. The J call may be mistaken, given a closer DNA end match to TRBJ2-7. The CDR3 has 14 residues. CDR1 and CDR2 from the germline V gene are SGDLS and YYNGEE. CDR3 sequence reads: CASSVGRGNYEQYF. The CDR3 nucleotides read TGTGCCAGCAGCGTAGGGCGGGGGAACTACGAGCAGTACTTC.

This chain links TRBV4-3 with TRBJ2-3; 7 nucleotides align to TRBD2. The junction had 12 bases not matched to a gene; V was cut back by 1 base and J by 5 bases. Germline V gives CDR1 LGHNA, CDR2 YSLEER. This CDR3 has 17 residues. For the CDR3, the DNA is TGCGCCAGCAGCCAAGGTATCTCGGCGGGAGCGGGAGATACGCAGTATTTT. It specifies CASSQGISAGAGDTQYF.

The chain employs TRBV10-3 and TRBJ1-2, with TRBD1 as a possible D gene (5 bases). V lost 3 bases, J lost 8 bases, and 16 bases lay in between. CDR1 is ENHRY, CDR2 SYGVKD, per germline. CDR3 length equals 14 residues. This CDR3 is CAISDSWTGEGYTF. The CDR3 DNA is TGTGCCATCAGTGACAGCTGGACGGGGGAAGGCTACACCTTC.

The V call is TRBV29-1, the J call TRBJ2-3; tentative D call: TRBD1 (6 bases). With 6 bases removed from V and 0 bases from J, the gap between germline ends came to 13 bases. Germline lookup yields CDR1 SQVTM and CDR2 ANQGSEA. This CDR3 contains 14 residues. CDR3 amino acids: CSVPGHPSTDTQYF. The CDR3 DNA is TGCAGCGTCCCGGGACATCCAAGCACAGATACGCAGTATTTT.

The CDR3 loop reads CASTDSGYPGNTIYF. The DNA of the CDR3 is TGTGCCAGCACCGATTCAGGGTATCCTGGAAACACCATATATTTT. The V and J genes are TRBV28 and TRBJ1-3; tentative D call: TRBD1 (5 bases). V gave up 7 bases and J gave up 2 bases, with 15 bases separating them. Looked up from germline, CDR1 is MDHEN and CDR2 is SYDVKM. This CDR3 has 15 residues.

V is TRBV27 and J is TRBJ2-7; possibly TRBD2 for D (6 bases). The germline V gene has CDR1 MNHEY and CDR2 SMNVEV (reference sequence). Trimming pared 3 bases from V and 0 bases from J, leaving 9 bases between. There are 14 residues in the CDR3. The CDR3 region has the DNA TGTGCCAGCAGTTTTCGGGGGAGCTCCTACGAGCAGTACTTC. Translation: CASSFRGSSYEQYF.

The chain couples TRBV4-2 to TRBJ1-1; the match to TRBD1 covers 9 bases. J was trimmed by 1 base and V by 5 bases; bases with no gene match: 2. Germline-derived CDR1 and CDR2 are LGHNA and YNFKEQ. The CDR3 covers 14 residues. The CDR3 nucleotides read TGTGCCAGCAGCAGACAGGGGGGGAACACTGAAGCTTTCTTT. Protein product: CASSRQGGNTEAFF.

The chain links TRBV6-5 to TRBJ1-5, with D unresolved. With 4 bases removed from V and 0 bases from J, the gap between germline ends came to 7 bases. This CDR3 contains 14 residues. Per the germline V gene, CDR1 is MNHEY and CDR2 is SVGAGI. CDR3 DNA: TGTGCCAGCAGTTGGACTAATAGCAATCAGCCCCAGCATTTT. The encoded protein is CASSWTNSNQPQHF.

The J gene is TRBJ2-4, the V gene TRBV5-1, with TRBD1 identical over 7 bases. The CDR3 loop spans 18 amino acids. Trimming at V came to 3 bases and at J to 6 bases, leaving 18 bases not matched to a gene. Germline CDR1 is SGHRS and CDR2 is YFSETQ. The CDR3 DNA reads as TGCGCCAGCAGCTGGTACCCCGGCGGCATAGGGGACAGAAACATTCAGTACTTC. It encodes CASSWYPGGIGDRNIQYF.

The chain combines TRBV6-6 with TRBJ2-7; tentatively, D is TRBD1 (6 bases). CDR3 length: 11 amino acids. Germline V CDR1 and CDR2: MNHNY, SVGAGI (reference sequence). The V and J ends lost 11 bases and 2 bases respectively, with 10 bases between them. CDR3 nucleotide sequence: TGTGCCGCCAGGGGCCCCTACGAGCAGTACTTC. Translating it yields CAARGPYEQYF.